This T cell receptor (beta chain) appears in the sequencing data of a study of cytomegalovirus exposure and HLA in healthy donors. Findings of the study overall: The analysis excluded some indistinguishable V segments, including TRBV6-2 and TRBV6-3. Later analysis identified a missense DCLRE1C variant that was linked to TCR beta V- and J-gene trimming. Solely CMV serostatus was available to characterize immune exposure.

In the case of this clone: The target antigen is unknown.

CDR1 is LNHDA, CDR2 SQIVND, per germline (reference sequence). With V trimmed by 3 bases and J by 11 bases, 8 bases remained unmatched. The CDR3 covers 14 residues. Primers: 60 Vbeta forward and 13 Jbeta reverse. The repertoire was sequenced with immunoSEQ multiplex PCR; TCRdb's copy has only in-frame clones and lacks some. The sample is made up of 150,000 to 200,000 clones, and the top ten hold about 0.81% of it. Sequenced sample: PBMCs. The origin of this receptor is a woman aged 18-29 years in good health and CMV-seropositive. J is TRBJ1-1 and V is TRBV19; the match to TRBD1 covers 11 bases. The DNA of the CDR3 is TGTGCCAGTAGTATCGTCGGACAGGGGGCGCAGGCTTTCTTT. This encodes CASSIVGQGAQAFF.